This TCR beta chain was found in a study of identical twins. Findings and caveats of the study: Interpretation of the results relied on cross-sectional statistical analysis and not on following the same donors.

Per germline, CDR1 MNHNS and CDR2 SASEGT. Trimming at V came to 5 bases and at J to 6 bases, leaving 8 bases not matched to a gene. CDR3 length: 14 amino acids. A universal primer site was incorporated via template switching, and the cDNA contained unique molecular identifiers. TCRdb re-called the 5' RACE reads through MiXCR, storing one row per CDR3 protein. The table has roughly 230,000 distinct CDR3 sequences, 6.5% to 9.5% seen once. In regard to this clonotype: Its antigen is as yet unknown.

The same sample was also used in a study of yellow fever vaccine responses in identical twins. That work contributes: Twins' vaccine T cell responses were reported to seem partly convergent and partly personalized.

The V and J genes are TRBV6-1 and TRBJ1-2; TRBD1 matches at 8 bases. The sample was CD8+ T cells sorted from blood. The sequence came from a young woman in good health. The CDR3 nucleotides read TGTGCCAGCAGTCCGACAGGGGAATATCATGGCTACACCTTC. Amino acid sequence: CASSPTGEYHGYTF.